The T cell receptor beta chain described here comes from a study of patients and donors after allogeneic stem cell transplantation. TCRdb called the RT-PCR reads again in MiXCR, with one record for every CDR3 protein. The table records about 960,000 distinct CDR3 sequences, about a sixth of them present only once. Sample: blood, either unsorted or a sorted T cell fraction (not recorded which). The receptor comes from a human donor who was either an allogeneic HSCT recipient or a stem cell or donor lymphocyte infusion donor (not recorded which). It is not recorded whose cells these are; they may come from a transplant donor.

The CDR3 here is CSAISGRAYEQYF. In DNA, the CDR3 is TGCAGTGCCATTAGCGGGAGAGCCTACGAGCAGTACTTC. The gene calls are TRBV20-1 and TRBJ2-7; 9 positions match TRBD2. This CDR3 spans 13 amino acids. The J segment lost 2 bases and the V segment lost 6 bases, leaving 5 bases of the junction unmatched. Germline CDR1 is DFQATT and CDR2 is SNEGSKA (reference sequence).